The 18 T cell receptor beta chains below all came from one sample that was sequenced in a study of graft-versus-host responses after intestinal transplantation. Using immunoSEQ multiplex PCR, the repertoire was profiled, and TCRdb retains in-frame clones only, with some absent. Among roughly 23,000 clones, about 80% were seen once, and the ten largest hold under 4%. Grafts had their tissue processed, releasing intraepithelial and lamina propria lymphocytes. The sample here was ileum tissue, taken 12 days after intestinal transplant. The receptors derive from a human patient who received an intestinal transplant, so some T cells may come from the graft donor.

This clone was picked up a small number of times. V usage is TRBV4-1 and J usage is TRBJ1-5; D ambiguous. Germline-derived CDR1 and CDR2 are MGHRA and YSYEKL. The CDR3 is 15 amino acids. Deletions cut 1 base from V and 6 bases from J, with 13 bases between. CDR3: CASSQVPRGPQPQHF. DNA of the CDR3: TGCGCCAGCAGCCAAGTACCGCGAGGGCCTCAGCCCCAGCATTTT.

This chain connects TRBV27 to TRBJ2-2; tentatively, D is TRBD2 (7 bases). With 3 bases removed from V and 7 bases from J, the gap between germline ends came to 18 bases. This CDR3 has 16 amino acids. The germline CDR1 and CDR2 sequences are MNHEY and SMNVEV (reference sequence). The CDR3, as DNA: TGTGCCAGCAGTTTTCTCCGGGGGGCGGTGATCGGGGAGCTGTTTTTT. Translation: CASSFLRGAVIGELFF.

The chain carries TRBV15 and TRBJ1-1; D gene unclear. V lost 1 base and J lost 6, with 9 bases in between. This CDR3 is 13 amino acids long. Germline CDR1 reads LNHNV; CDR2 reads YYDKDF (reference sequence). The DNA for the CDR3 is TGTGCCACCAGCAGAGGTTCAGTGGCTGAAGCTTTCTTT. Protein: CATSRGSVAEAFF.

This chain connects TRBV7-9 to TRBJ2-5, with 8 nucleotides matching TRBD1. The CDR3 spans 15 residues. Trimming removed 4 bases from V and 0 bases from J; junction bases left unmatched: 4. From germline, CDR1 is SEHNR and CDR2 FQNEAQ (reference sequence). The CDR3 region has the DNA TGTGCCAGCAGCTCCGGGACAGGCAACCAAGAGACCCAGTACTTC. Protein: CASSSGTGNQETQYF. The variable domain in full, with the rest retrieved from reference TRBV7-9 and TRBJ2-5, is DTGVSQNPRHKITKRGQNVTFRCDPISEHNRLYWYRQTLGQGPEFLTYFQNEAQLEKSRLLSDRFSAERPKGSFSTLEIQRTEQGDSAMYLCASSSGTGNQETQYFGPGTRLLVL.

CDR3 DNA: TGCGCCAGCAGCCATTCGTCAGAATACGAGCAGTACTTC. Its translation: CASSHSSEYEQYF. V and J are TRBV4-1 and TRBJ2-7; D gene ambiguous. This CDR3 contains 13 residues. Trimming stripped 3 bases from V and 4 bases from J, with 10 bases between. CDR1 MGHRA and CDR2 YSYEKL come from the germline V gene.

The V call is TRBV7-6, the J call TRBJ2-1; perhaps TRBD1 as D (5 bases). V lost 1 base, J lost 0 bases, and 7 bases lay in between. The V gene's germline CDR1 is SGHVS and CDR2 FNYEAQ. The CDR3 loop spans 15 amino acids. The CDR3 reads CASSLGQTSYNEQFF. The CDR3 region has the DNA TGTGCCAGCAGCTTAGGACAGACCTCCTACAATGAGCAGTTCTTC.

This clone was picked up one time. V and J are TRBV6-5 and TRBJ1-2; TRBD1 matches at 7 bases. With 4 bases clipped from V and 1 base from J, the junction kept 0 bases outside the gene matches. The CDR3 is made up of 13 amino acids. Germline CDR1 reads MNHEY; CDR2 reads SVGAGI. The CDR3 coding sequence is TGTGCCAGCAGTTGGGACAGTAACTATGGCTACACCTTC. Translation gives CASSWDSNYGYTF.

V gene TRBV9 combines with J gene TRBJ2-7, with D perhaps TRBD1 (6 bases). The CDR3 consists of 15 residues. Trimming cost V 0 bases and J 2 bases, with 12 bases left between them. CDR1 is SGDLS, CDR2 YYNGEE, per germline. This chain's CDR3 is CASSVGDTLTYEQYF. CDR3 DNA: TGTGCCAGCAGCGTAGGGGACACCCTAACCTACGAGCAGTACTTC.

The chain is built from TRBV2 and TRBJ2-3; D not certain. With 3 bases removed from V and 0 bases from J, the gap between germline ends came to 13 bases. Germline V gene data show CDR1 as SNHLY and CDR2 as FYNNEI. CDR3 size: 16 residues. Here the CDR3 DNA reads TGTGCCAGCAGTGACGTGCGGATCCGTAGCACAGATACGCAGTATTTT. Translating gives CASSDVRIRSTDTQYF.

This chain links TRBV2 with TRBJ2-3; 9 bases align to TRBD2. With V trimmed by 4 bases and J by 2 bases, 7 bases remained unmatched. This CDR3 is built from 16 residues. Germline V gene sequence: CDR1 SNHLY, CDR2 FYNNEI. CDR3 in amino acids: CASSVVASGDTDTQYF. The CDR3 DNA sequence: TGTGCCAGCAGTGTAGTTGCTAGCGGGGACACAGATACGCAGTATTTT.

The V gene is TRBV6-5, the J gene TRBJ1-5; TRBD1 matches at 7 bases. Germline-derived CDR1 and CDR2 are MNHEY and SVGAGI. With 10 bases clipped from V and 5 bases from J, the junction kept 14 bases outside the gene matches. The CDR3 loop spans 15 amino acids. The CDR3 is CATRTNRGPYQPQHF. As DNA, the CDR3 is TGTGCCACCCGGACGAACAGGGGCCCTTATCAGCCCCAGCATTTT.

The V gene is TRBV5-5, the J gene TRBJ2-7; 7 bases are shared with TRBD1. The CDR3 is made up of 14 amino acids. Losses at the gene ends were 0 bases for V and 4 bases for J; bases not matched to a gene: 4. Germline lookup yields CDR1 SGHKS and CDR2 YYEKEE (reference sequence). The CDR3 loop reads CASSLGQGAYEQYF. The CDR3 DNA follows: TGTGCCAGCAGCTTGGGACAGGGAGCTTACGAGCAGTACTTC.

The chain recombines TRBV7-9 with TRBJ1-4, with no clear D. Germline loops: CDR1 SEHNR, CDR2 FQNEAQ (reference sequence). The CDR3 is 11 amino acids. V was trimmed by 6 bases and J by 5 bases, leaving 4 bases between them. In nucleotides, the CDR3 is TGTGCCAGCAGGGAGAATGAAAAACTGTTTTTT. Its protein product is CASRENEKLFF.

The chain uses TRBV21-1 and TRBJ2-2; the table gives TRBD2 as D, unverified against the DNA. TRBV21-1 constitutes a pseudogene. CDR3 length: 21 amino acids. Written as DNA, the CDR3 is TGTGCCAGCAGCGCCCAAACCGGGGTGGGAAATAGCGGGAGAGGATCCGGGGAGCTGTTTTTT. This gives the protein CASSAQTGVGNSGRGSGELFF.

V usage is TRBV28 and J usage is TRBJ2-1; 14 bases agree with TRBD2. The CDR3 is made up of 19 amino acids. Germline loops: CDR1 MDHEN, CDR2 SYDVKM. Trimming took 4 bases from V and 0 from J; bases not matched to a gene: 8. This CDR3 reads CASSSPGTSGRNSYNEQFF. The CDR3 DNA reads TGTGCCAGCAGTTCCCCCGGGACTAGCGGGAGAAACTCCTACAATGAGCAGTTCTTC.

The gene calls are TRBV5-1 and TRBJ2-2; 11 nucleotides align to TRBD2. CDR3 length equals 16 residues. The V gene's germline CDR1 is SGHRS and CDR2 YFSETQ. The ends lost 5 bases at V and 1 base at J; junction bases unmatched: 4. As DNA, the CDR3 is TGCGCCAGCAGGGGGACTAGCGGAGAGAACACCGGGGAGCTGTTTTTT. Residues: CASRGTSGENTGELFF.

This chain joins TRBV28 and TRBJ1-1; the D is unclear. CDR3 length: 17 amino acids. V shed 3 bases and J shed 3 bases, with 20 bases lying between them. Germline V gives CDR1 MDHEN, CDR2 SYDVKM. CDR3 protein: CASSLHFGGPSHTEAFF. The CDR3 coding sequence is TGTGCCAGCAGTTTGCACTTCGGAGGCCCGTCCCACACTGAAGCTTTCTTT.

This chain connects TRBV30 to TRBJ1-1; unclear D gene. This CDR3 is 16 amino acids long. The V end lost 5 bases, the J end lost 2 bases, and 21 bases lay between the germline ends. Germline V CDR1 and CDR2: GTSNPN, SVGIG (reference sequence). The CDR3 DNA follows: TGTGCCTGGGAGGGATTCCGGGCCCCCTTCAACACTGAAGCTTTCTTT. Its translation: CAWEGFRAPFNTEAFF.